A few counts support the clone carrying this T cell receptor beta chain. Its matching antigen is unknown. The data derive from a study of Graves' ophthalmopathy and Graves' hyperthyroidism. The TCR beta CDR3 regions underwent amplification from RNA transcripts. An opening RT-PCR round employed HTBI primers and preceded a second-round multiplex PCR. Via MiXCR, TCRdb re-called the multiplex PCR reads, giving one row per CDR3 protein. The sample has around 1.1 million distinct CDR3 sequences, 35% to 40% seen once. Aged 18 to 65, hyperthyroidism patients had new diagnoses of under 2 months' duration. Study-wide points: Progression of ophthalmopathy was predicted by the model with roughly 68% sensitivity and under 75% specificity. Using a 13-signature model, the authors split ophthalmopathy from stable hyperthyroidism, with roughly 90% sensitivity and 75% to 82% specificity. Detected in blood as well were most expanded thyroid clonotypes with frequency above 0.001.

This clonotype was sampled from an adult man with Graves' hyperthyroidism. The sample comprised peripheral blood or thyroid tissue (not recorded which).

CDR3 bases: TGTGCCTGGACCCACCTTAGCGGGAGGAGCTCCTACGAGCAGTACTTC. Translation: CAWTHLSGRSSYEQYF. The chain has TRBV30 and TRBJ2-7; 10 bases line up with TRBD2. Germline V gene data show CDR1 as GTSNPN and CDR2 as SVGIG (reference sequence). The ends lost 4 bases at V and 0 bases at J; junction bases unmatched: 9. The length of the CDR3 is 16 residues.